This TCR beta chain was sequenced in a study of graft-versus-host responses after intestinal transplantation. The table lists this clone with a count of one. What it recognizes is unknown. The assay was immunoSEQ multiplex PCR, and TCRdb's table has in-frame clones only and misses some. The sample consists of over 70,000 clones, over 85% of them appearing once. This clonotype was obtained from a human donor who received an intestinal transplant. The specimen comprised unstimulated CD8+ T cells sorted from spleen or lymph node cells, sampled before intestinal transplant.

The CDR3 bases are TGTGCCAGCAGTTCGGCCGAGGAGGGGGGGCAGGAGACCCAGTACTTC. This encodes CASSSAEEGGQETQYF. The V gene is TRBV28, the J gene TRBJ2-5; possible D gene TRBD2, 7 bases. CDR1 and CDR2 from the germline V gene are MDHEN and SYDVKM. This CDR3 region has 16 residues. The V and J ends lost 4 bases and 5 bases respectively, with 20 bases between them.